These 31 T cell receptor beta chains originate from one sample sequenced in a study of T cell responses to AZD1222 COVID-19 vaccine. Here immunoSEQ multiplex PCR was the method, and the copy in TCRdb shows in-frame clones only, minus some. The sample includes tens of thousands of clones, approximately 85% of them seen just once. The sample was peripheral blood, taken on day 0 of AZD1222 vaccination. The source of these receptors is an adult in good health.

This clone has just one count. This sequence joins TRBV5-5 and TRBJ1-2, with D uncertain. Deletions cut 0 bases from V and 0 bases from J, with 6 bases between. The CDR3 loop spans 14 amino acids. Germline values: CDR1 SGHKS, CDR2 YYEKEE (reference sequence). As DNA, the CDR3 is TGTGCCAGCAGCTTGGAACAATCTAACTATGGCTACACCTTC. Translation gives CASSLEQSNYGYTF.

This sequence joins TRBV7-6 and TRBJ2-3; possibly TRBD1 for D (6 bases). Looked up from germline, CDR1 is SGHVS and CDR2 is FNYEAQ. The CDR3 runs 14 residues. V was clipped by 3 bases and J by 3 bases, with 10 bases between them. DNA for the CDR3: TGTGCCAGCAGCTTTCAGGGGTTAACAGATACGCAGTATTTT. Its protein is CASSFQGLTDTQYF.

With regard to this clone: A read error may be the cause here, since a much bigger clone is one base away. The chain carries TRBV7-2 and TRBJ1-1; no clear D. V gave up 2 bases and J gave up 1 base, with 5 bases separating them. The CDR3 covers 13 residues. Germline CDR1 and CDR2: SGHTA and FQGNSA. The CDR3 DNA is TGTGCCAGCAGCTTAAGTCAGAACACTGAAGCTTTCTTT. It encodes CASSLSQNTEAFF.

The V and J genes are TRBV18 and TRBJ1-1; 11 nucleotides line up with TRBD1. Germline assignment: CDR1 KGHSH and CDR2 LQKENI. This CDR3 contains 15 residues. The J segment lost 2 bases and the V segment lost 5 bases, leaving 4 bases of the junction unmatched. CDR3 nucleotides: TGTGCCAGCTCAACGGGACAGGGGGTTAACACTGAAGCTTTCTTT. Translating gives CASSTGQGVNTEAFF.

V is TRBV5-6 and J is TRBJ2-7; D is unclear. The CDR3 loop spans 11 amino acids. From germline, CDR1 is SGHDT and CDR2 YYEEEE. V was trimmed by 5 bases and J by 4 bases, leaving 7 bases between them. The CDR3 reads CASRGSYEQYF. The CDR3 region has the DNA TGTGCCAGCAGGGGTTCGTACGAGCAGTACTTC.

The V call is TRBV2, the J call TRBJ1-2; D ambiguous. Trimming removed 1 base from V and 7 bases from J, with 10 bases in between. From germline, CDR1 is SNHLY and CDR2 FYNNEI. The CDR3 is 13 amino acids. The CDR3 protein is CASSEVPSGGYTF. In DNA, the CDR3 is TGTGCCAGCAGTGAAGTCCCCTCTGGTGGCTACACCTTC.

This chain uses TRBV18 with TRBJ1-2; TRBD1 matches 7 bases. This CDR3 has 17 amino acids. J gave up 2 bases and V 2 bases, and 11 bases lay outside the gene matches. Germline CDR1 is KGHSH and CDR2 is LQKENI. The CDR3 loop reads CASSPTSAARGNYGYTF. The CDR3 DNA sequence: TGTGCCAGCTCACCAACATCCGCTGCCAGGGGGAACTATGGCTACACCTTC.

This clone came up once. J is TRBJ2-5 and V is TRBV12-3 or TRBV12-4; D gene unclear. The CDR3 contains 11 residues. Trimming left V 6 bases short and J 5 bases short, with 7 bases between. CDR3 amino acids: CASSLTETQYF. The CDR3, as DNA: TGTGCCAGCAGCTTGACGGAGACCCAGTACTTC.

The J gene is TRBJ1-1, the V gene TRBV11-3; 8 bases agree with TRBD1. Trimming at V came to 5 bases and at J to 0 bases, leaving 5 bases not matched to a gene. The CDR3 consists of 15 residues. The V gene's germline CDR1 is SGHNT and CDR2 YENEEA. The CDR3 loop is CASSGRQGMNTEAFF. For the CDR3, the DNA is TGTGCCAGCAGCGGCCGACAGGGGATGAACACTGAAGCTTTCTTT.

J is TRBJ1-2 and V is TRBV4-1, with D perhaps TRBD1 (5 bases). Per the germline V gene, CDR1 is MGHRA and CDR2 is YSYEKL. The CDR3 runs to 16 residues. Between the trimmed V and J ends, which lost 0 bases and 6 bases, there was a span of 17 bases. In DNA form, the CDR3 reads TGCGCCAGCAGCCAAGAGGGCAGGGAATTGATGCATGGCTACACCTTC. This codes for CASSQEGRELMHGYTF.

This CDR3 reads CAISEVTGRTYEQYF. The CDR3 nucleotides are TGTGCCATCAGTGAGGTCACTGGGAGAACCTACGAGCAGTACTTC. The V gene is TRBV10-3, the J gene TRBJ2-7, with a possible D match to TRBD2 (5 bases). The germline V gene has CDR1 ENHRY and CDR2 SYGVKD. The V and J ends lost 2 bases and 2 bases respectively, with 13 bases between them. The CDR3 totals 15 residues.

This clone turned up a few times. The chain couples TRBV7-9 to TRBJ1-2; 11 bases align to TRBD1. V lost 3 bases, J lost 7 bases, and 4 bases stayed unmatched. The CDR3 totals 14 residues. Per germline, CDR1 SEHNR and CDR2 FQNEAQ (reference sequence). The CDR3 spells CASSLGQGGLGYTF. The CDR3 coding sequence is TGTGCCAGCAGCTTGGGACAGGGGGGGCTTGGCTACACCTTC.

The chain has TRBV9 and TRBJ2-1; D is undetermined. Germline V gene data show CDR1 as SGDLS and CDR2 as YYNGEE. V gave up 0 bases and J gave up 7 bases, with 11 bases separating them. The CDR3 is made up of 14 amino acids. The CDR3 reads CASSVGLLPNEQFF. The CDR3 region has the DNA TGTGCCAGCAGCGTAGGTCTTCTGCCGAATGAGCAGTTCTTC.

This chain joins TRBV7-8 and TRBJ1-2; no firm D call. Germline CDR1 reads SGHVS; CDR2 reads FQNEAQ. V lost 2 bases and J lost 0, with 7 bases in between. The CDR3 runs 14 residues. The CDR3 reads CASSLTASNYGYTF. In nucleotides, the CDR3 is TGTGCCAGCAGCTTAACAGCTTCTAACTATGGCTACACCTTC.

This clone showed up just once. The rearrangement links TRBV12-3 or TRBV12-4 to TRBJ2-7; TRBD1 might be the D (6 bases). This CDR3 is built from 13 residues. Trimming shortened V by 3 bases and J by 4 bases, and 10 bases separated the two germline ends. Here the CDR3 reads CASSLVTGYEQYF. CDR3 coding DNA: TGTGCCAGCAGTTTGGTTACAGGGTACGAGCAGTACTTC.

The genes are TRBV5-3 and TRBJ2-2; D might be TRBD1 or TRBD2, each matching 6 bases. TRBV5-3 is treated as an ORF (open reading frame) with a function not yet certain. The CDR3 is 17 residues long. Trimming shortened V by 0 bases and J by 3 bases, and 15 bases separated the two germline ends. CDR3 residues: CARSLAHGGSDTGELFF. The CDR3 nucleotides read TGTGCCAGAAGCTTGGCTCACGGGGGCAGCGACACCGGGGAGCTGTTTTTT.

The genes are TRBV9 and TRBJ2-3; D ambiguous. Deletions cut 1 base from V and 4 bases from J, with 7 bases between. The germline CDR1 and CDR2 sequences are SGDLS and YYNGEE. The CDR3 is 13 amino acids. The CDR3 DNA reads TGTGCCAGCAGCGTATCGCTAGCAGATACGCAGTATTTT. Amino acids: CASSVSLADTQYF.

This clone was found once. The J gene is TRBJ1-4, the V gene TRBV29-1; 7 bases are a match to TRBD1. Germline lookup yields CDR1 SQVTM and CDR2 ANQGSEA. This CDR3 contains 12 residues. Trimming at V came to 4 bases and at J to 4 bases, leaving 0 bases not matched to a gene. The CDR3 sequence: CSVGDSNEKLFF. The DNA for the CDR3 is TGCAGCGTTGGGGACAGTAATGAAAAACTGTTTTTT.

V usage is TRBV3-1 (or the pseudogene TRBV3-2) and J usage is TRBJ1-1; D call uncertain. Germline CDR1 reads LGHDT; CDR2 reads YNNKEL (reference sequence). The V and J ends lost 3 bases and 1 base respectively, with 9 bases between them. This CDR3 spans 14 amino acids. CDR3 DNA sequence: TGTGCCAGCAGCCAGGGTAAGCAGAACACTGAAGCTTTCTTT. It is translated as CASSQGKQNTEAFF.

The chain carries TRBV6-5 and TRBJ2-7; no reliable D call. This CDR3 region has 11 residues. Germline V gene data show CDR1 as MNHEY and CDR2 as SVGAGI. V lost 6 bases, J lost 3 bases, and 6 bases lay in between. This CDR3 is CASSPNYEQYF. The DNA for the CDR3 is TGTGCCAGCAGCCCCAACTACGAGCAGTACTTC.

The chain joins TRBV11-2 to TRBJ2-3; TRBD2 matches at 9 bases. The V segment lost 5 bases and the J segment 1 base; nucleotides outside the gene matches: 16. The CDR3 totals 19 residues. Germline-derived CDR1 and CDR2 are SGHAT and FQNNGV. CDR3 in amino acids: CASSAPGTSFPAGTDTQYF. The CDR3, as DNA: TGTGCCAGCAGCGCCCCCGGGACTAGCTTCCCCGCAGGCACAGATACGCAGTATTTT.

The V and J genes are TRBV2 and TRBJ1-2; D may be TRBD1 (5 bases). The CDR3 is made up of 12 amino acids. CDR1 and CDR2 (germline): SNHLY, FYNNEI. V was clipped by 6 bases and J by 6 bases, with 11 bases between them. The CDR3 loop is CASSQDSDGYTF. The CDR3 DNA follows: TGTGCCAGCAGCCAAGACAGCGATGGCTACACCTTC.

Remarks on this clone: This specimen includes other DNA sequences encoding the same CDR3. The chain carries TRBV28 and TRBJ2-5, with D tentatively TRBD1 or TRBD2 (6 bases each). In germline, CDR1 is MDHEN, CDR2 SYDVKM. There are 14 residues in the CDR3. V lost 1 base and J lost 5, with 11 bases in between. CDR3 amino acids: CASSLSGGGETQYF. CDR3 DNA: TGTGCCAGCAGTTTATCCGGGGGCGGGGAGACCCAGTACTTC.

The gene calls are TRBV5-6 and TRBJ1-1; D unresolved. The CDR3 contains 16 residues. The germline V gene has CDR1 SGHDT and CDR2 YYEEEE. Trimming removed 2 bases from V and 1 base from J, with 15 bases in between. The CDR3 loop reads CASSFIDRLENTEAFF. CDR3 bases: TGTGCCAGCAGCTTTATCGACCGCCTAGAGAACACTGAAGCTTTCTTT.

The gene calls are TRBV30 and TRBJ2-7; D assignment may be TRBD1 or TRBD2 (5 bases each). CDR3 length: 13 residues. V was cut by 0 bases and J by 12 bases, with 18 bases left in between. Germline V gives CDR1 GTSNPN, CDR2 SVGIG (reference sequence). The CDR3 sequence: CAWSVSLGWGSYF. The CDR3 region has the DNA TGTGCCTGGAGTGTAAGTCTAGGTTGGGGGTCGTACTTC.

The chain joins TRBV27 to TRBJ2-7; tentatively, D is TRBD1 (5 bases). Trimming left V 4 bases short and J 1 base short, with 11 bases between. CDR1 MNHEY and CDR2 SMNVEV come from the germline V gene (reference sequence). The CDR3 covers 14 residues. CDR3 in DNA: TGTGCCAGCAGTTGGGCAGGGCCGTCCTACGAGCAGTACTTC. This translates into CASSWAGPSYEQYF.

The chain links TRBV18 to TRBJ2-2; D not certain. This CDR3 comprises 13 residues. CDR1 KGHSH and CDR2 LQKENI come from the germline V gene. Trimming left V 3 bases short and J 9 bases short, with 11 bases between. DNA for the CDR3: TGTGCCAGCTCACCCTCCACAGACCGGGAGCTGTTTTTT. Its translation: CASSPSTDRELFF.

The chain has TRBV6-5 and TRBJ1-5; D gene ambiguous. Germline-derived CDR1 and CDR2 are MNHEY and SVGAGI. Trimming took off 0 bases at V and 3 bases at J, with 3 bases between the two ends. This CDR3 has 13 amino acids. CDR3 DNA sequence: TGTGCCAGCAGTTACTCGCCCAATCAGCCCCAGCATTTT. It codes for CASSYSPNQPQHF.

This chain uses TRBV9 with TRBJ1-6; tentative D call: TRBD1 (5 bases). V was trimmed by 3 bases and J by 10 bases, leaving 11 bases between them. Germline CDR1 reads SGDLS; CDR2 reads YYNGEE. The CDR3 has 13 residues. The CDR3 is CASSAWGESPLHF. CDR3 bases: TGTGCCAGCAGCGCGTGGGGGGAATCACCCCTCCACTTT. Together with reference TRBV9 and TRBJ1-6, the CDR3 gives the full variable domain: DSGVTQTPKHLITATGQRVTLRCSPRSGDLSVYWYQQSLDQGLQFLIQYYNGEERAKGNILERFSAQQFPDLHSELNLSSLELGDSALYFCASSAWGESPLHFGNGTRLTVT.

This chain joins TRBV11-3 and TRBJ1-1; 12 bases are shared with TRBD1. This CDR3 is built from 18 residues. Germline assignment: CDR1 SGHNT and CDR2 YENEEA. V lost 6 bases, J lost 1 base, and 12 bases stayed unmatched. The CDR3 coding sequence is TGTGCCAGCAGTCCCTTCGGGGGGGACAGGGGGCCGAACACTGAAGCTTTCTTT. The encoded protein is CASSPFGGDRGPNTEAFF.

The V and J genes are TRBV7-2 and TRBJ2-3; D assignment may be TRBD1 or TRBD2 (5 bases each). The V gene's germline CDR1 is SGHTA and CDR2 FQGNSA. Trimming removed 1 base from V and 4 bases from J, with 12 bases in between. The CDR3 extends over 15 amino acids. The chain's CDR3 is CASSLDRGPPDTQYF. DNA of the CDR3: TGTGCCAGCAGCTTAGACCGGGGCCCCCCAGATACGCAGTATTTT.